This record concerns one T cell receptor (beta chain) sequence. Its target is not known. These data come from a study of response to subunit inactivated influenza vaccine. Broader study findings: Each seasonal influenza vaccination, the authors suggested, recruits few new T cells.

Each CDR3 protein is one row after TCRdb ran MiXCR on the RT-PCR reads. This sample has 750,000 to 850,000 distinct CDR3 sequences, with around 20% found just once. Trimming shortened V by 2 bases and J by 0 bases, and 7 bases separated the two germline ends. CDR1 is DFQATT and CDR2 is SNEGSKA in the germline V gene (reference sequence). The CDR3 loop spans 13 amino acids. V and J are TRBV20-1 and TRBJ1-1; D not certain. The sample consisted of PBMCs from blood, taken 5 days after vaccination. The TCR sequence derives from a man aged 45-60 years who received an inactivated influenza vaccine. CDR3 DNA sequence: TGCAGTGCTAGAAGGGATGTGAACACTGAAGCTTTCTTT. The encoded protein is CSARRDVNTEAFF.